This entry describes one T cell receptor beta chain. These data belong to a study of blood T cell repertoires in COVID-19. Sequencing was performed with immunoSEQ multiplex PCR; in TCRdb, only in-frame clones are kept and a portion is missing. This table holds about 200,000 clones, approximately 90% found once. The sequenced material came from peripheral blood. This TCR was sampled from a woman aged 35 to 49 with acute or convalescent COVID-19.

The CDR3 DNA sequence: TGTGCCAGCAGCCCCCGGGGGGGGGAGGGTGCTGGAAACACCATATATTTT. It encodes CASSPRGGEGAGNTIYF. This sequence joins TRBV9 and TRBJ1-3, with D perhaps TRBD1 (5 bases). Germline CDR1 SGDLS, CDR2 YYNGEE. The CDR3 covers 17 residues. V lost 4 bases and J 2 bases, leaving 19 bases between the germline ends.